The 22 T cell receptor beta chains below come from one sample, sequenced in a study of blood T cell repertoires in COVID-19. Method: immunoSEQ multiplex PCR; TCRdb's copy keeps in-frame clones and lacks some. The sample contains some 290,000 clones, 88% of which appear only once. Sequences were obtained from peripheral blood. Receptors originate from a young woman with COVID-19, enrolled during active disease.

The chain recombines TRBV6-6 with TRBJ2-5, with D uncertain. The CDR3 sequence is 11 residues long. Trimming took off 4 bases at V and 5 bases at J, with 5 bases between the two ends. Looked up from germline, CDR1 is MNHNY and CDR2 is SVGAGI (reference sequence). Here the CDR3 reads CASSFLETQYF. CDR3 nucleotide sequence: TGTGCCAGCAGTTTTCTCGAGACCCAGTACTTC.

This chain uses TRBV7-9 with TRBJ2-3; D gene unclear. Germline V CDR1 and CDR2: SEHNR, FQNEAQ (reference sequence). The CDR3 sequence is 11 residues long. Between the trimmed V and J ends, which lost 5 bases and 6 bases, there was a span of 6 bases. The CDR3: CASSPADTQYF. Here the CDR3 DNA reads TGTGCCAGCAGCCCAGCGGATACGCAGTATTTT.

In DNA form, the CDR3 reads TGTGCCAGCAGCGCCTGGGCGGGGGGGCGCAACTATGGCTACACCTTC. Translation gives CASSAWAGGRNYGYTF. The gene calls are TRBV9 and TRBJ1-2; a possible D gene is TRBD1 (6 bases). The germline gives CDR1 SGDLS, CDR2 YYNGEE. Deletions cut 3 bases from V and 2 bases from J, with 17 bases between. The CDR3 contains 16 residues.

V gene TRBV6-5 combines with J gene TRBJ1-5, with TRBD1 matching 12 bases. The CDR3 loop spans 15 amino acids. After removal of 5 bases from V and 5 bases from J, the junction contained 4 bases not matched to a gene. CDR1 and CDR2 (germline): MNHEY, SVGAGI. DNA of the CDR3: TGTGCCAGCAGTCCCCGGGACAGGGGGCATCAGCCCCAGCATTTT. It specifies CASSPRDRGHQPQHF.

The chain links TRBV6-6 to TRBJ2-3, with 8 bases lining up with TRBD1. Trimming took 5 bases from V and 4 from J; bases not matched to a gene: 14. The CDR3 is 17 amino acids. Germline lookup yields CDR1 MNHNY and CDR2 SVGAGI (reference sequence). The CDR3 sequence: CASSPLSGGSVADTQYF. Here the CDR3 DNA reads TGTGCCAGCAGTCCCCTCTCAGGGGGCAGTGTAGCAGATACGCAGTATTTT.

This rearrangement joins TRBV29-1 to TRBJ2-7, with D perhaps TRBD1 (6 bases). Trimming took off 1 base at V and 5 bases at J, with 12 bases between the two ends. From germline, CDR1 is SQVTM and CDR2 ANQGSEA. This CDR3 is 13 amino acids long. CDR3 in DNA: TGCAGCGTTGAAGGGGGGCAGGCCCACGAGCAGTACTTC. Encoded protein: CSVEGGQAHEQYF.

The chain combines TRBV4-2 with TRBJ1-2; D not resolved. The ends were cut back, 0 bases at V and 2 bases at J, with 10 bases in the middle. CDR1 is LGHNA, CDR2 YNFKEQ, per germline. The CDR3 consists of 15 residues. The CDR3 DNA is TGTGCCAGCAGCCAAGATGGTTACGGGAACTATGGCTACACCTTC. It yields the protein CASSQDGYGNYGYTF.

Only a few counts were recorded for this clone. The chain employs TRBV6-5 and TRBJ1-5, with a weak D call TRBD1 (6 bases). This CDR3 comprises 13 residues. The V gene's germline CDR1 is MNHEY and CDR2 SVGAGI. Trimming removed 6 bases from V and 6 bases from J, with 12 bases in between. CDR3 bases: TGTGCCAGCAGCCCGCAGGGGAGTCAGCCCCAGCATTTT. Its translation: CASSPQGSQPQHF.

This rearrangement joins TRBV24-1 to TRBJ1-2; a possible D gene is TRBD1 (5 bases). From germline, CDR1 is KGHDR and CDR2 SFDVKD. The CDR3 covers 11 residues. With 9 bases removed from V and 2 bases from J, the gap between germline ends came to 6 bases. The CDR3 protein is CATGGNYGYTF. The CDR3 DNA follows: TGTGCCACCGGGGGGAACTATGGCTACACCTTC.

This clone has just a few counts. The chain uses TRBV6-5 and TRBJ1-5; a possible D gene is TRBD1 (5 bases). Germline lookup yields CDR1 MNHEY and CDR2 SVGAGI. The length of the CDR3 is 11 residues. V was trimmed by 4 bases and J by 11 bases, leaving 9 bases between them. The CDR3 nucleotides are TGTGCCAGCAGTTTCAAGGACACCCAGCATTTT. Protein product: CASSFKDTQHF.

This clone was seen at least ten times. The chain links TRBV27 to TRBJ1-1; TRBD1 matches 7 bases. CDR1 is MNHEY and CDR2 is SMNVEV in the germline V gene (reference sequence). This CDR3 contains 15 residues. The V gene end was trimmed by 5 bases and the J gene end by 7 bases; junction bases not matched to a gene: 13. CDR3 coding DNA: TGTGCCAGCAGTCGAATTAGACAGGGACGGGATGAAGCTTTCTTT. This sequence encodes CASSRIRQGRDEAFF.

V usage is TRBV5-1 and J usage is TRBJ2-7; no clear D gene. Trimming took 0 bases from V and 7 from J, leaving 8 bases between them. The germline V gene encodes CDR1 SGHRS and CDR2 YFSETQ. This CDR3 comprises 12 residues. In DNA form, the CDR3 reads TGCGCCAGCAGCTTGGGAGGCCTTGAGCAGTACTTC. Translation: CASSLGGLEQYF.

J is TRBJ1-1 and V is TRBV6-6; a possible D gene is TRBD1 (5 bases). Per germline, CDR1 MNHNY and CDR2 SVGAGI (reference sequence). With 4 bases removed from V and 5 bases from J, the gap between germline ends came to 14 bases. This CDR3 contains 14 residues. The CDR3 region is CASSLAGKGTEAFF. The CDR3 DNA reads TGTGCCAGCAGTTTAGCAGGGAAAGGAACTGAAGCTTTCTTT.

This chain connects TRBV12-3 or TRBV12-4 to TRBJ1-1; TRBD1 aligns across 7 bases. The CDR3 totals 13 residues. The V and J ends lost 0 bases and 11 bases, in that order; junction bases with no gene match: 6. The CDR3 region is CASSLAEGAQAFF. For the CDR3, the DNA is TGTGCCAGCAGTTTAGCTGAGGGGGCTCAGGCTTTCTTT.

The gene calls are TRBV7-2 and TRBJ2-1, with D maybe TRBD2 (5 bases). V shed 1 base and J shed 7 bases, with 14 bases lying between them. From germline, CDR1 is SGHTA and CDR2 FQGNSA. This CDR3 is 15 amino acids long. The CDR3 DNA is TGTGCCAGCAGCTTAGATCTGTGGGAGAGGAATGAGCAGTTCTTC. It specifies CASSLDLWERNEQFF.

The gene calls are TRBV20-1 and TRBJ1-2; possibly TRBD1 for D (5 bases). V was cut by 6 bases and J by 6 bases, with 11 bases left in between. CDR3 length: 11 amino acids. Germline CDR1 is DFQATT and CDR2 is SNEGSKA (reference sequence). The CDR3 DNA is TGCAGTGCCAGTTCGGGGGATGGCTACACCTTC. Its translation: CSASSGDGYTF.

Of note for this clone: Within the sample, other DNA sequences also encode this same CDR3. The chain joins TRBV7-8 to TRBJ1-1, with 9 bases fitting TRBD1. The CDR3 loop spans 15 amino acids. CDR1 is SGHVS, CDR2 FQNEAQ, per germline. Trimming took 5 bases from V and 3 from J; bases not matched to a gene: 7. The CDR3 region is CASSLSGQGYTEAFF. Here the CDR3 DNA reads TGTGCCAGCAGCCTTTCTGGACAGGGGTACACTGAAGCTTTCTTT.

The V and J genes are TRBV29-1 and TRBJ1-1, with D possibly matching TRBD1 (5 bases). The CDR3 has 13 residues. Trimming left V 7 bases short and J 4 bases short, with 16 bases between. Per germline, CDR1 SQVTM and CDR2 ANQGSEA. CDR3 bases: TGCAGCGCCGGGGGGTTTTTAGGCACTGAAGCTTTCTTT. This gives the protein CSAGGFLGTEAFF.

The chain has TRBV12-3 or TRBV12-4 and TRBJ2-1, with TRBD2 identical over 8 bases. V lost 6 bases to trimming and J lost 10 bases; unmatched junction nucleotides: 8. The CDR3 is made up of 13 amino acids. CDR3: CASSLAGPREQFF. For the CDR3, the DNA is TGTGCCAGCAGCCTAGCGGGCCCCAGGGAGCAGTTCTTC.

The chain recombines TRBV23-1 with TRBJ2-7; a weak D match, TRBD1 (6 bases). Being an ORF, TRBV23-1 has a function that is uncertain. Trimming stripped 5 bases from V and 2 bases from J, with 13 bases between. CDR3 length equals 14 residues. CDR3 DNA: TGCGCCAGCAGTGGTGCAGGGGCGGCCTACGAGCAGTACTTC. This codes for CASSGAGAAYEQYF.

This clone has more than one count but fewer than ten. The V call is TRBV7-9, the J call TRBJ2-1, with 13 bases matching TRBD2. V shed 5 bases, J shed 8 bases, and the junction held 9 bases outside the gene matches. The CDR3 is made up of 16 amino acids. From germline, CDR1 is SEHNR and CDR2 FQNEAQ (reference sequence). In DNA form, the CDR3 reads TGTGCCAGCAGCGGCCCCGGGACTAGCGGGATCCATGAGCAGTTCTTC. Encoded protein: CASSGPGTSGIHEQFF.

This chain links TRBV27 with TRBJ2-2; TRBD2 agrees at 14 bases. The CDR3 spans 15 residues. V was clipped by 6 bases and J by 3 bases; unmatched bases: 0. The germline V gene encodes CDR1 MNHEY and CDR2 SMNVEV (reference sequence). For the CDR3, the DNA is TGTGCCAGCAGGGGACTAGCGGGAGACACCGGGGAGCTGTTTTTT. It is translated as CASRGLAGDTGELFF.